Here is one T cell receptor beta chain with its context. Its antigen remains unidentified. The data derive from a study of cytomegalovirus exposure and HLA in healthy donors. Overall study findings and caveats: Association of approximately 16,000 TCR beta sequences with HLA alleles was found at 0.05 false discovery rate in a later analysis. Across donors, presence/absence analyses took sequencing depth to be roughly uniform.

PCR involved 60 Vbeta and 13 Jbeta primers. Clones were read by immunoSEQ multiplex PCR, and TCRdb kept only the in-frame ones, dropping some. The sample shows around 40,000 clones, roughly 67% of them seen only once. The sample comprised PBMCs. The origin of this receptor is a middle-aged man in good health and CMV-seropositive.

This chain's CDR3 is CASRPGQNTGELFF. The CDR3 nucleotides are TGTGCCAGCAGACCAGGACAGAACACCGGGGAGCTGTTTTTT. This chain connects TRBV27 to TRBJ2-2; D is possibly TRBD1 (5 bases). This CDR3 has 14 residues. The V gene's germline CDR1 is MNHEY and CDR2 SMNVEV (reference sequence). The V gene lost 6 bases and the J gene lost 1 base, with 9 bases spanning the gap.